The 24 T cell receptor beta chains reported below all come from one sample, sequenced in a study of T cell repertoires in cytomegalovirus infection. Their target antigens are unknown. TCRdb used MiXCR to reprocess the reads, holding one entry per CDR3 protein. The sample includes a few hundred thousand distinct CDR3 sequences, roughly 42% of them seen just once. The source material was cultured PBMCs, sampled from culture after CMV antigen stimulation. Receptors originate from a human donor in good health (CMV status not recorded). Some clones in this sample may be carry-over from other donors' samples.

Only a few counts were recorded for this clonotype. This rearrangement joins TRBV7-9 to TRBJ2-7; D gene ambiguous. V was shortened by 1 base and J by 6 bases, with 7 bases between the two germline ends. Germline loops: CDR1 SEHNR, CDR2 FQNEAQ (reference sequence). This CDR3 contains 12 residues. DNA for the CDR3: TGTGCCAGCAGCTTAGACTGGCGCGAGCAGTACTTC. Amino acids: CASSLDWREQYF.

The chain recombines TRBV6-8 with TRBJ2-7, with 13 bases that match TRBD2. Germline-derived CDR1 and CDR2 are MNHGY and SAAAGT. The CDR3 has 16 amino acids. J was trimmed by 2 bases and V by 5 bases; bases with no gene match: 6. The CDR3 DNA is TGTGCCAGCAGTCGAGCGGGACTAGCGGGAACCTACGAGCAGTACTTC. It encodes CASSRAGLAGTYEQYF.

The chain has TRBV6-2 or TRBV6-3 and TRBJ2-2, with D unresolved. Germline V gives CDR1 MNHEY, CDR2 SVGEGT. V was pared by 0 bases and J by 12 bases, with 8 bases between. The length of the CDR3 is 12 residues. In DNA form, the CDR3 reads TGTGCCAGCAGTTACTCGATTGAGAAGCTGTTTTTT. Amino acids: CASSYSIEKLFF.

In its sample, this clonotype was seen a few times. The chain links TRBV11-2 to TRBJ1-5; D may be TRBD1 (5 bases). V was cut by 0 bases and J by 11 bases, with 14 bases left in between. The CDR3 totals 14 residues. From germline, CDR1 is SGHAT and CDR2 FQNNGV. CDR3 bases: TGTGCCAGCAGCTTAGACAGGGAAGCGACGTCCCAGCATTTT. Encoded protein: CASSLDREATSQHF.

This clonotype has only a few counts. This chain uses TRBV7-2 with TRBJ1-4, with TRBD1 matching over 9 bases. CDR1 and CDR2 from the germline V gene are SGHTA and FQGNSA. The CDR3 covers 14 residues. Losses at the gene ends were 5 bases for V and 7 bases for J; bases not matched to a gene: 5. CDR3 protein: CASSGDRAREKLFF. The CDR3 DNA is TGTGCCAGCAGCGGGGACAGGGCTCGTGAAAAACTGTTTTTT.

J is TRBJ1-1 and V is TRBV7-9; the D gene is possibly TRBD1 (6 bases). V dropped 10 bases and J dropped 1 base, with 19 bases sitting between them. Germline V gives CDR1 SEHNR, CDR2 FQNEAQ (reference sequence). The CDR3 loop spans 15 amino acids. In nucleotides, the CDR3 is TGTGCCACCACGGGGGGGCCAGGACGGAACACTGAAGCTTTCTTT. The encoded protein is CATTGGPGRNTEAFF.

The genes are TRBV7-9 and TRBJ2-7; the match to TRBD2 covers 8 bases. Germline V gene lookup returns CDR1 SEHNR and CDR2 FQNEAQ (reference sequence). The ends lost 8 bases at V and 2 bases at J; junction bases unmatched: 14. The CDR3 runs to 16 residues. The CDR3, as DNA: TGTGCCAGCTCCCATGGGCGGCGGGAGGCTACCTACGAGCAGTACTTC. Protein sequence: CASSHGRREATYEQYF.

The chain recombines TRBV2 with TRBJ1-2, with 9 bases fitting TRBD1. The CDR3 runs 14 residues. Germline trimming cut 3 bases from V and 8 bases from J; bases unmatched to any gene: 7. Germline values: CDR1 SNHLY, CDR2 FYNNEI. In DNA, the CDR3 is TGTGCCAGCAGTGAGCGACAGGGGGGCCTGGGCTACACCTTC. Translating gives CASSERQGGLGYTF. Complete variable domain (other parts from reference TRBV2 and TRBJ1-2): EPEVTQTPSHQVTQMGQEVILRCVPISNHLYFYWYRQILGQKVEFLVSFYNNEISEKSEIFDDQFSVERPDGSNFTLKIRSTKLEDSAMYFCASSERQGGLGYTFGSGTRLTVV.

The rearrangement uses TRBV6-2 or TRBV6-3 and TRBJ2-1; D gene uncertain. CDR3 length: 15 amino acids. Trimming shortened V by 10 bases and J by 0 bases, and 16 bases separated the two germline ends. CDR1 is MNHEY and CDR2 is SVGEGT in the germline V gene. The chain's CDR3 is CATQTWVDSYNEQFF. CDR3 coding DNA: TGTGCCACCCAGACATGGGTTGACTCCTACAATGAGCAGTTCTTC.

This chain joins TRBV6-1 and TRBJ2-1; no clear D gene. The CDR3 spans 15 residues. Trimming took 0 bases from V and 7 from J, leaving 13 bases between them. Germline CDR1 is MNHNS and CDR2 is SASEGT. CDR3 residues: CASSEASALGNEQFF. The CDR3 coding sequence is TGTGCCAGCAGTGAAGCTTCCGCGTTGGGGAATGAGCAGTTCTTC.

The chain is built from TRBV28 and TRBJ2-3; the D gene could be TRBD1 or TRBD2 (5 bases each). Trimming pared 7 bases from V and 2 bases from J, leaving 22 bases between. The CDR3 spans 17 residues. Germline assignment: CDR1 MDHEN and CDR2 SYDVKM. In DNA, the CDR3 is TGTGCCAGCACCCTCCTAATGGGACCACCGACCACAGATACGCAGTATTTT. This sequence encodes CASTLLMGPPTTDTQYF.

Written as DNA, the CDR3 is TGTGCCAGCAGCCCAGAGTCCGGGACAGGGTATGAAAAACTGTTTTTT. Translation: CASSPESGTGYEKLFF. The chain is built from TRBV7-8 and TRBJ1-4, with TRBD1 identical over 9 bases. After removal of 5 bases from V and 6 bases from J, the junction contained 10 bases not matched to a gene. Germline CDR1 is SGHVS and CDR2 is FQNEAQ. The CDR3 totals 16 residues.

This clonotype has only a few counts. This chain connects TRBV7-2 to TRBJ2-1, with D hard to call. This CDR3 has 13 amino acids. Germline V lookup: CDR1 SGHTA, CDR2 FQGNSA. V was trimmed by 1 base and J by 9 bases, leaving 10 bases between them. CDR3 in amino acids: CASSLVGWVEQFF. Written as DNA, the CDR3 is TGTGCCAGCAGCTTAGTAGGGTGGGTTGAGCAGTTCTTC. The whole variable domain, remainder taken from reference TRBV7-2 and TRBJ2-1, is GAGVSQSPSNKVTEKGKDVELRCDPISGHTALYWYRQSLGQGLEFLIYFQGNSAPDKSGLPSDRFSAERTGGSVSTLTIQRTQQEDSAVYLCASSLVGWVEQFFGPGTRLTVL.

This clonotype was counted a few times. The rearrangement uses TRBV12-5 and TRBJ1-2, with a weak D call TRBD1 (6 bases). With 4 bases removed from V and 2 bases from J, the gap between germline ends came to 11 bases. This CDR3 has 14 residues. Germline CDR1 and CDR2: LGHNT and FRNRAP. CDR3 coding DNA: TGTGCTAGTGGTTCCACGGGGGGCAACTATGGCTACACCTTC. As protein: CASGSTGGNYGYTF.

This clonotype was seen many times. The CDR3 protein is CSAKWGRADEQYF. In nucleotides, the CDR3 is TGCAGTGCTAAATGGGGCAGGGCTGACGAGCAGTACTTC. The rearrangement links TRBV20-1 to TRBJ2-7, with D tentatively TRBD1 (5 bases). Trimming took off 4 bases at V and 5 bases at J, with 15 bases between the two ends. The length of the CDR3 is 13 residues. The germline gives CDR1 DFQATT, CDR2 SNEGSKA (reference sequence).

The J gene is TRBJ1-6, the V gene TRBV6-1; D is possibly TRBD1 (5 bases). The germline gives CDR1 MNHNS, CDR2 SASEGT. The CDR3 contains 17 residues. With 2 bases removed from V and 6 bases from J, the gap between germline ends came to 17 bases. The CDR3 coding sequence is TGTGCCAGCAGTGAAAGGGGAGGGTCGTGGCTTAATTCACCCCTCCACTTT. Translated, it gives CASSERGGSWLNSPLHF.

This clonotype has a handful of counts. The chain combines TRBV6-1 with TRBJ1-2, with D possibly being TRBD1 (5 bases). The ends were cut back, 2 bases at V and 4 bases at J, with 14 bases in the middle. Looked up from germline, CDR1 is MNHNS and CDR2 is SASEGT. This CDR3 has 15 amino acids. CDR3 nucleotide sequence: TGTGCCAGCAGTGAAAGGTCTGCAGGGACCTATGGCTACACCTTC. It translates to CASSERSAGTYGYTF.

The V call is TRBV2, the J call TRBJ1-2; no definite D call. Per the germline V gene, CDR1 is SNHLY and CDR2 is FYNNEI. With 4 bases removed from V and 2 bases from J, the gap between germline ends came to 20 bases. This CDR3 has 17 amino acids. The CDR3 is CASSASIVWAANYGYTF. Here the CDR3 DNA reads TGTGCCAGCAGTGCGTCGATAGTTTGGGCGGCAAACTATGGCTACACCTTC.

This clonotype occurred once. The chain carries TRBV7-2 and TRBJ2-7, with no clear D. The germline gives CDR1 SGHTA, CDR2 FQGNSA. The V gene lost 1 base and the J gene lost 2 bases, with 15 bases spanning the gap. This CDR3 has 16 residues. The CDR3 spells CASSLDPPSGPYEQYF. DNA for the CDR3: TGTGCCAGCAGCTTAGACCCCCCATCCGGACCCTACGAGCAGTACTTC.

V usage is TRBV6-2 or TRBV6-3 and J usage is TRBJ2-1; D might be TRBD2 (6 bases). The CDR3 totals 17 residues. Germline assignment: CDR1 MNHEY and CDR2 SVGEGT. Trimming removed 6 bases at V and 6 bases at J, with 24 bases between. In DNA, the CDR3 is TGTGCCAGCAGCCCCTCCTATGTCGGGAGTCCTCCCAATGAGCAGTTCTTC. Protein: CASSPSYVGSPPNEQFF.

This chain links TRBV7-9 with TRBJ1-1; D is perhaps TRBD1 (5 bases). Germline V gene lookup returns CDR1 SEHNR and CDR2 FQNEAQ (reference sequence). This CDR3 comprises 15 residues. V lost 5 bases to trimming and J lost 7 bases, with 20 bases between them. The CDR3 region is CASSPGPQPTFEAFF. CDR3 coding DNA: TGTGCCAGCAGCCCGGGGCCGCAGCCAACGTTTGAAGCTTTCTTT.

This clonotype came up a few times. The gene calls are TRBV24-1 and TRBJ2-3, with 7 bases that match TRBD2. The V gene end was trimmed by 0 bases and the J gene end by 1 base; junction bases not matched to a gene: 6. Per the germline V gene, CDR1 is KGHDR and CDR2 is SFDVKD. The CDR3 is made up of 17 amino acids. CDR3: CATSDLILGGGTDTQYF. As DNA, the CDR3 is TGTGCCACCAGTGATTTGATTTTGGGGGGGGGCACAGATACGCAGTATTTT.

This chain joins TRBV19 and TRBJ1-4, with D hard to call. Trimming took off 5 bases at V and 8 bases at J, with 15 bases between the two ends. The CDR3 consists of 14 residues. CDR1 is LNHDA, CDR2 SQIVND, per germline (reference sequence). CDR3 nucleotides: TGTGCCAGTAGTGTTGGCTTGAACCGGGAAAAACTGTTTTTT. Its protein product is CASSVGLNREKLFF.

V is TRBV4-3 and J is TRBJ1-2; D gene unclear. This CDR3 contains 15 residues. From germline, CDR1 is LGHNA and CDR2 YSLEER. V dropped 2 bases and J dropped 5 bases, with 15 bases sitting between them. The CDR3 sequence is CASSQLRGGGYGYTF. Written as DNA, the CDR3 is TGCGCCAGCAGCCAACTGCGAGGAGGAGGTTATGGCTACACCTTC.